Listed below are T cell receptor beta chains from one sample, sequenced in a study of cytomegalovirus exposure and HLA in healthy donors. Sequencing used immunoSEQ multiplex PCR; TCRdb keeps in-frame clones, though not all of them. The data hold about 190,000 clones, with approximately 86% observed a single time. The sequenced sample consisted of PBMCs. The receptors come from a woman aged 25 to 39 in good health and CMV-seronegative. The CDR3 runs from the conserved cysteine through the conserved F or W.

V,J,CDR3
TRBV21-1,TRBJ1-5,CASSARDSAAYYSNQPQHF
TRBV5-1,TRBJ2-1,CASGTSGLPNEQFF
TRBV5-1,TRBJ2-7,CASSLTRQAAVVYEQYF
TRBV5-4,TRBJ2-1,CASSFGGAVYNEQFF
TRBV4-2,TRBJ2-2,CASSQDRGSGRNTGELFF
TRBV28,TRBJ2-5,CASSRDGGLGETQYF
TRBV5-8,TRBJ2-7,CASKRGFYEQYF
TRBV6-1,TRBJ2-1,CASSVTRYRVDEQFF
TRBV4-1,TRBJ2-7,CASSHTPGQSYEQYF
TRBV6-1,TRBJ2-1,CASSEIRDSKFF
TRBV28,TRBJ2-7,CASTPMDSRYEQYF
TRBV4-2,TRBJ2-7,CASSLSSADSYEQYF
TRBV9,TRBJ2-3,CASGEQGYADTQYF
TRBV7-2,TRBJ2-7,CASSYLSRGLPQQYF
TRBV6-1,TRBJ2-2,CASSPLRGSTGELFF
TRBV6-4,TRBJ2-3,CASSLTGFPDTQYF
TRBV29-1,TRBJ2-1,CSVASGSSHYNEQFF
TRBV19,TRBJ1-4,CASTPLTQGVKEKLFF
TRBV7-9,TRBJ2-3,CASSSPGPTSGSADTQYF
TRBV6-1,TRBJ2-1,CASSDPGVTNSGSYNEQFF
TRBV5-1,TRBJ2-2,CASSFKWDRGNTGELFF
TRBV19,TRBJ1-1,CATKFGNTEAFF
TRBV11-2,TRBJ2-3,CASSPSGDTQYF
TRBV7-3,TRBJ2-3,CASSFGREGGTDTQYF
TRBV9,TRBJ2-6,CASSRGPGANVLTF
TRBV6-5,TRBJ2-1,CASIGLAGGLNEQFF
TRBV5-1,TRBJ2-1,CASARTSGIDNEQFF
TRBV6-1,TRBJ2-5,CASSWTLQETQYF
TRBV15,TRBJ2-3,CATSRDIDRGTDTQYF
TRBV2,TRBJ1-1,CASSEAREGDF
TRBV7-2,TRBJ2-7,CASSLRGGPTSKYF
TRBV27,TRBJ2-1,CASRRLTSLGGEQFF
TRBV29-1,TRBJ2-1,CSVSGSSYNEQFF
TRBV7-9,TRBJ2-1,CASSSTGSAYNEQFF
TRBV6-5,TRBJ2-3,CASRKLAGGTDTQYF
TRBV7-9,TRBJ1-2,CASSSQGSANYGYTF
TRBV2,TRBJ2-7,CASTRQGARGNEQYF
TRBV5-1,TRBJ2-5,CASSGGVEETQYF
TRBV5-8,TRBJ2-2,CASSPHRASGRSTGELFF
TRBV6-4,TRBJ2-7,CATPPRRSYEQYF
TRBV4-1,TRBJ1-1,CASSQGLMNTEAFF
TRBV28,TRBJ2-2,CASSSPADPGGHTGELFF